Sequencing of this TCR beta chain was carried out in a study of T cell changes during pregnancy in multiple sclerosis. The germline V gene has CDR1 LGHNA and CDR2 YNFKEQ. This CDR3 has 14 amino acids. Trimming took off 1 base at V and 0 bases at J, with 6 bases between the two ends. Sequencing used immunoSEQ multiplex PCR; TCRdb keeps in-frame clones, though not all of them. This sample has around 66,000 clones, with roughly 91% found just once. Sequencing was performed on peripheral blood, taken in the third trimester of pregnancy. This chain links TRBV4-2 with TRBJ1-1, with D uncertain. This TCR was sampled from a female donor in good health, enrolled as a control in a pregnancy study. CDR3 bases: TGTGCCAGCAGCCAAGGGGCCTTGAACACTGAAGCTTTCTTT. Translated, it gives CASSQGALNTEAFF.